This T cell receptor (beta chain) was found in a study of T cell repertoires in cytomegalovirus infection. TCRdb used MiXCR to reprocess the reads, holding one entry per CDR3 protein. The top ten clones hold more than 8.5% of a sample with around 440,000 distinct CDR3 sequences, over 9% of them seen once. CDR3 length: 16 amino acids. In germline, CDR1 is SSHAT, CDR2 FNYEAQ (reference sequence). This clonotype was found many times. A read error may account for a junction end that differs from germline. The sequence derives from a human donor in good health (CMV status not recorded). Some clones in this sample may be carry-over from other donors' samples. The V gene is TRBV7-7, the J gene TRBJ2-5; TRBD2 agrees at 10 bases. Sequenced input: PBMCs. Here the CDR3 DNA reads TGTGCTAGCAGCCCCAATAGCGGGAGGAACGGGGAGACCCAGTACTTC. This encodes CASSPNSGRNGETQYF. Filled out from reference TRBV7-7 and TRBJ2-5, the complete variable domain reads GAGVSQSPRYKVTKRGQDVTLRCDPISSHATLYWYQQALGQGPEFLTYFNYEAQPDKSGLPSDRFSAERPEGSISTLTIQRTEQRDSAMYRCASSPNSGRNGETQYFGPGTRLLVL.